This entry is about one TCR beta chain. Germline values: CDR1 LGHDT, CDR2 YNNKEL (reference sequence). The V end was cut by 6 bases, the J end by 1 base, with 17 bases between. The CDR3 contains 16 residues. Sequenced by immunoSEQ multiplex PCR; TCRdb stores in-frame clones only, minus some. Of hundreds of thousands of clones in the sample, about four fifths were seen once. The sample is drawn from a study of blood T cell repertoires in COVID-19. The wider study: Spain, Italy and the United States supplied samples that represented acute and convalescent COVID-19. The cDNA or gDNA used as material had been derived from T cells, B-cell-depleted T cells, or PBMCs.

Source material: peripheral blood. This receptor was identified in a man older than 75 with acute or convalescent COVID-19. The V and J genes are TRBV3-1 (or the pseudogene TRBV3-2) and TRBJ2-3, with D perhaps TRBD1 (5 bases). This chain's CDR3 is CASRPPGNLGTDTQYF. The DNA of the CDR3 is TGTGCCAGCAGACCCCCAGGGAATCTAGGCACAGATACGCAGTATTTT.